The 9 T cell receptor beta chains presented below share a single source sample, sequenced in a study of blood T cells in healthy people across ages. For the second PCR, which ran for 7 to 11 cycles, a sample-barcoded 5' primer and a J-beta primer mix were used. TCRdb passed the 5' RACE reads through MiXCR, listing each CDR3 protein once. The repertoire includes 800,000 to 950,000 distinct CDR3 sequences, roughly 34% of them detected once, and approximately 12% sits in the top ten. Sample: blood. These TCRs come from a man between 18 and 29 years old in good health.

The chain is built from TRBV30 and TRBJ1-1; D is unresolved. The V gene's germline CDR1 is GTSNPN and CDR2 SVGIG (reference sequence). V was trimmed by 8 bases and J by 1 base, leaving 14 bases between them. There are 13 residues in the CDR3. The CDR3 DNA sequence: TGTGCCGGGGAACAGACTCAGAACACTGAAGCTTTCTTT. This sequence encodes CAGEQTQNTEAFF.

CDR3 bases: TGTGCCAGCTCGACGGACAGTAAAGGGTCCCAGTTCTTC. Translation gives CASSTDSKGSQFF. The chain uses TRBV18 and TRBJ2-1, with D possibly TRBD1 on 6 matching bases. The CDR3 spans 13 residues. V shed 6 bases and J shed 13 bases, with 19 bases lying between them. The germline gives CDR1 KGHSH, CDR2 LQKENI.

This clonotype was detected once. This chain connects TRBV15 to TRBJ1-4, with 7 positions matching TRBD1. Germline V gives CDR1 LNHNV, CDR2 YYDKDF (reference sequence). The CDR3 has 16 residues. V lost 6 bases to trimming and J lost 2 bases; unmatched junction nucleotides: 9. CDR3 protein: CATSKAPRGTNEKLFF. The CDR3 region has the DNA TGTGCCACCAGTAAGGCCCCCAGGGGGACTAATGAAAAACTGTTTTTT.

Only one count was recorded for this clonotype. Possible read error: a much larger clone is one base away. The V call is TRBV20-1, the J call TRBJ2-1, with TRBD2 as a possible D gene (7 bases). The CDR3 is 15 residues long. Trimming removed 6 bases from V and 6 bases from J, with 21 bases in between. Germline CDR1 is DFQATT and CDR2 is SNEGSKA (reference sequence). CDR3: CSARLGGAICNEQFF. The CDR3 DNA is TGCAGTGCCAGGCTTGGGGGGGCGATCTGCAATGAGCAGTTCTTC.

This clonotype was counted once. Possible read error: a much larger clone is one base away. V gene TRBV4-1 combines with J gene TRBJ1-2; TRBD1 might be the D (6 bases). Trimming pared 1 base from V and 9 bases from J, leaving 15 bases between. Germline V gene sequence: CDR1 MGHRA, CDR2 YSYEKL. There are 14 residues in the CDR3. Here the CDR3 reads CASSQVSGEDSYTF. The CDR3 nucleotides read TGCGCCAGCAGCCAAGTATCAGGGGAGGATAGCTACACCTTC.

The rearrangement joins TRBV11-1 to TRBJ2-6; 9 bases are shared with TRBD2. Per germline, CDR1 SGHAT and CDR2 FQDESV (reference sequence). The CDR3 is made up of 18 amino acids. The J segment lost 1 base and the V segment lost 3 bases, leaving 7 bases of the junction unmatched. The CDR3 protein is CASSLRGGLGSGANVLTF. The CDR3 coding sequence is TGTGCCAGCAGCTTGCGGGGGGGCCTCGGGTCTGGGGCCAACGTCCTGACTTTC.

The J gene is TRBJ1-2, the V gene TRBV6-5, with D unresolved. Germline V CDR1 and CDR2: MNHEY, SVGAGI. The CDR3 contains 13 residues. With 6 bases removed from V and 8 bases from J, the gap between germline ends came to 16 bases. CDR3 bases: TGTGCCAGCAGCCCCGAGGGTGGACGGGGCTACACCTTC. This translates into CASSPEGGRGYTF.

This clonotype appeared many times. The chain recombines TRBV20-1 with TRBJ2-7; D uncertain. V shed 4 bases and J shed 0 bases, with 16 bases lying between them. The germline V gene encodes CDR1 DFQATT and CDR2 SNEGSKA (reference sequence). This CDR3 has 15 amino acids. DNA of the CDR3: TGCAGTGCTACCCAACTGACACTGAGCTCCTACGAGCAGTACTTC. Protein product: CSATQLTLSSYEQYF.

The chain is built from TRBV4-1 and TRBJ2-3, with 14 bases identical to TRBD2. The V segment lost 0 bases and the J segment 3 bases; nucleotides outside the gene matches: 2. Per the germline V gene, CDR1 is MGHRA and CDR2 is YSYEKL. The CDR3 is 17 amino acids. The CDR3 protein is CASSQDRTSGGTDTQYF. The CDR3 DNA is TGCGCCAGCAGCCAAGACCGGACTAGCGGGGGGACAGATACGCAGTATTTT.